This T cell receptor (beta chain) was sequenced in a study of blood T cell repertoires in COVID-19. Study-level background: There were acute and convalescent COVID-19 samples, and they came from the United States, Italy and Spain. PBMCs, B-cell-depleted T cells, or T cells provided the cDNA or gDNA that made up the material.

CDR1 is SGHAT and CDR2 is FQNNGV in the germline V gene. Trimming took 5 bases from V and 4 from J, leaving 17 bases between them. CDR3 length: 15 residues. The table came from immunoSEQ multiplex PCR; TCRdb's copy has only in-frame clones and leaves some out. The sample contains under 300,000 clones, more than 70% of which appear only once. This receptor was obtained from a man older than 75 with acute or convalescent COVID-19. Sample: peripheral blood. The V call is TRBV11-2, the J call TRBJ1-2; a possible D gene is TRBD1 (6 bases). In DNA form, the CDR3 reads TGTGCCAGCAGCCCGTCGGACAGCAACGTCTATGGCTACACCTTC. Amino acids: CASSPSDSNVYGYTF.